The rows below give T cell receptor beta chains drawn from one sample of a study of OX40 agonist ivuxolimab in advanced cancers. Sequenced by immunoSEQ multiplex PCR; TCRdb stores in-frame clones only, minus some. The repertoire has around 15,000 clones, roughly 78% of them found once; the top ten carry under 30%. The specimen comprised CD4+ or CD8+ T cells sorted from blood, sampled in a trial of the OX40 agonist ivuxolimab. Receptors were obtained from an adult with an advanced solid tumor such as melanoma, head and neck, liver or kidney cancer. Both conserved end residues are part of each CDR3. The D gene is left open where the match is weak. Not all rows give a size; the values are once, few, many and, for expanded clones, a class.

v_gene	j_gene	abundance	d_gene	len	CDR3nt	CDR3aa
TRBV7-8	TRBJ1-1	NA	NA	16	TGTGCCAGCAGCTTAGAACTATCGCTGGGAAGGTCTGAAGCTTTCTTT	CASSLELSLGRSEAFF
TRBV11-2	TRBJ1-1	NA	NA	15	TGTGCCAGCAGCTTTGGGCATGGGGTTAGCACTGAAGCTTTCTTT	CASSFGHGVSTEAFF
TRBV4-2	TRBJ1-1	NA	NA	12	TGTGCCAGCAGCCAGGACAGCCCTGAAGCTTTCTTT	CASSQDSPEAFF
TRBV7-2	TRBJ2-7	NA	NA	16	TGTGCCAGCAGCTTAGGGATGGACCCTGGGGTTTACGAGCAGTACTTC	CASSLGMDPGVYEQYF
TRBV9	TRBJ1-3	NA	NA	12	TGTGCCAGCAGCTGGGCTGGAAACACCATATATTTT	CASSWAGNTIYF
TRBV9	TRBJ1-2	NA	TRBD1	15	TGTGCCAGCAGCGGCCTCGGGACAGCGGTCTATGGCTACACCTTC	CASSGLGTAVYGYTF
TRBV30	TRBJ2-7	NA	NA	14	TGTGCCTGGAGTGGGAAGGGACGGGGGTACGAGCAGTACTTC	CAWSGKGRGYEQYF
TRBV7-9	TRBJ1-2	NA	NA	13	TGTGCCAGCAGCTTAGTCAGGGCCCAAGGCTACACCTTC	CASSLVRAQGYTF
TRBV5-6	TRBJ2-2	NA	NA	14	TGTGCCAGCAGCTTGGAGCAGAACACCGGGGAGCTGTTTTTT	CASSLEQNTGELFF
TRBV19	TRBJ2-1	NA	TRBD2	17	TGTGCCAGTAGGTCTCTAGCGGGAGGGCCAAGGAGAAATGAGCAGTTCTTC	CASRSLAGGPRRNEQFF
TRBV13	TRBJ2-3	NA	NA	16	TGTGCCAGCAGCGCGCGGGACTTTGGCCCCTCGGGTACGCAGTATTTT	CASSARDFGPSGTQYF
TRBV2	TRBJ2-7	NA	TRBD1	15	TGTGCCAGCAGTACACAGGGGGCGAGGACCTACGAGCAGTACTTC	CASSTQGARTYEQYF
TRBV28	TRBJ2-3	NA	NA	17	TGTGCCAGCAGCCTTCGTTCGGTATCGAGGCGTACAGATACGCAGTATTTT	CASSLRSVSRRTDTQYF
TRBV19	TRBJ2-5	NA	NA	15	TGTGCCAGTAGTGCCGGGACTCTTGTAAAAGAGACCCAGTACTTC	CASSAGTLVKETQYF
TRBV19	TRBJ2-5	few	TRBD2	17	TGTGCCAGTAGTATAACTGGTAGCGGGGGGCCCTCTGAGACCCAGTACTTC	CASSITGSGGPSETQYF
TRBV2	TRBJ2-7	NA	NA	11	TGTGCCAGCAGTATCGGACCCGAGCAGTACTTC	CASSIGPEQYF
TRBV27	TRBJ2-3	NA	NA	16	TGTGCCAGCAGTTTGGTATTGACAGGTAGCACAGATACGCAGTATTTT	CASSLVLTGSTDTQYF
TRBV7-8	TRBJ2-1	NA	NA	15	TGTGCCAGCAGCCCAGCGGCGGGGGCCGGGAATGAGCAGTTCTTC	CASSPAAGAGNEQFF
TRBV29-1	TRBJ2-7	NA	NA	13	TGCAGCGTTGAACAGGACGGCTCCTACGAGCAGTACTTC	CSVEQDGSYEQYF
TRBV28	TRBJ2-1	NA	NA	10	TGTGCCAGCAGTTTAAATGAGCAGTTCTTC	CASSLNEQFF
TRBV27	TRBJ2-3	NA	TRBD2	16	TGTGCCAGCTCCGGGGGTAGCGGGGGGAGCACAGATACGCAGTATTTT	CASSGGSGGSTDTQYF
TRBV5-4	TRBJ2-5	NA	NA	15	TGTGCCAGCAGCTTAAGGTTAGGGGTGCAAGAGACCCAGTACTTC	CASSLRLGVQETQYF
TRBV18	TRBJ2-7	NA	NA	16	TGTGCCAGCTCACCACCCGGGGACGGCGGCTACTACGAGCAGTACTTC	CASSPPGDGGYYEQYF
TRBV28	TRBJ2-1	NA	TRBD2	17	TGTGCCAGCAGTTTAGGACTAGCGGCAAACTCCTACAATGAGCAGTTCTTC	CASSLGLAANSYNEQFF
TRBV5-8	TRBJ1-5	once	NA	13	TGTGCCAGCAGCTTGTATGATAATCAGCCCCAGCATTTT	CASSLYDNQPQHF
TRBV10-3	TRBJ1-2	NA	NA	15	TGTGCCATCAGTGACGACGGGGGATTTAACTATGGCTACACCTTC	CAISDDGGFNYGYTF
TRBV5-6	TRBJ1-2	NA	NA	14	TGTGCCAGCAGCTTTCGCGGAAGCGGATATGGCTACACCTTC	CASSFRGSGYGYTF
TRBV4-3	TRBJ2-1	NA	TRBD1	17	TGCGCCAGCAGCCAAGGGACAGGTCCGTTTTACAATGAGCGGCAGTTCTTC	CASSQGTGPFYNERQFF
TRBV7-6	TRBJ1-1	NA	NA	15	TGTGCCAGCAGCTTAGTCATCAATACTCCCGCTGAAGCTTTCTTT	CASSLVINTPAEAFF
TRBV27	TRBJ2-7	NA	TRBD1	13	TGTGCCAGCAGTTTACACCCCGGGACAGTGGGGTACTTC	CASSLHPGTVGYF
TRBV28	TRBJ2-1	NA	TRBD2	16	TGTGCCAGCAGTTCCCAGCGGGAGATGGGATACAATGAGCAGTTCTTC	CASSSQREMGYNEQFF
TRBV4-1	TRBJ1-5	NA	NA	14	TGCGCCAGCAGCCAAGTTATCGAGAATCAGCCCCAGCATTTT	CASSQVIENQPQHF
TRBV27	TRBJ1-6	NA	TRBD1	16	TGTGCCAGCAGTTTTGGAGTAGGGGGCTCTAATTCACCCCTCCACTTT	CASSFGVGGSNSPLHF
TRBV14	TRBJ2-5	once	TRBD2	17	TGTGCCAGCAGCCAGCCGCAACCAGCGGGAGGGCCGGAGACCCAGTACTTC	CASSQPQPAGGPETQYF
TRBV23-1	TRBJ2-5	medium-sized	TRBD2	20	TGCGCCAGCAGTCAACCACACAGGGTAAGCGGGAGGGGGCCGGGGGAGACCCAGTACTTC	CASSQPHRVSGRGPGETQYF
TRBV15	TRBJ1-2	few	NA	14	TGTGCCACCAGCACCGCACGGGGCCTCTATGGCTACACCTTC	CATSTARGLYGYTF
TRBV7-9	TRBJ1-4	NA	NA	14	TGTGCCAGCAGGCCTGGACAGCGGGGGGAAAAACTGTTTTTT	CASRPGQRGEKLFF
TRBV19	TRBJ2-1	NA	TRBD2	14	TGTGCCAGTAGTATCCTAGCGGGCCTCAATGAGCAGTTCTTC	CASSILAGLNEQFF
TRBV11-2	TRBJ2-5	NA	NA	14	TGTGCCAGCAGCTTAGAGGGGCCCCAAGAGACCCAGTACTTC	CASSLEGPQETQYF
TRBV13	TRBJ2-5	NA	NA	14	TGTGTCAGCAGCTTAAATGGGGCTATCGAGACCCAGTACTTC	CVSSLNGAIETQYF
TRBV4-1	TRBJ1-2	few	NA	15	TGCGCCAGCAGCCAAGAATCTGGGGCTAACTATGGCTACACCTTC	CASSQESGANYGYTF
TRBV30	TRBJ2-3	NA	NA	13	TGTGCCTGGAGTGTACTCTTTACAGATACGCAGTATTTT	CAWSVLFTDTQYF
TRBV11-3	TRBJ1-1	NA	NA	14	TGTGCCAGCAGCTCCCTGGACAGACCTCTTGAAGCTTTCTTT	CASSSLDRPLEAFF
TRBV4-3	TRBJ2-3	NA	NA	13	TGCGCCAGCAGCCAAGATGTGTTGGATACGCAGTATTTT	CASSQDVLDTQYF
TRBV6-5	TRBJ2-7	NA	TRBD1	12	TGTGCCACCGGACAGGGGATCTACGAGCAGTACTTC	CATGQGIYEQYF
TRBV7-3	TRBJ2-1	NA	NA	15	TGTGCCAGCAGCTTATTACCCGGGAAGAGCAATGAGCAGTTCTTC	CASSLLPGKSNEQFF